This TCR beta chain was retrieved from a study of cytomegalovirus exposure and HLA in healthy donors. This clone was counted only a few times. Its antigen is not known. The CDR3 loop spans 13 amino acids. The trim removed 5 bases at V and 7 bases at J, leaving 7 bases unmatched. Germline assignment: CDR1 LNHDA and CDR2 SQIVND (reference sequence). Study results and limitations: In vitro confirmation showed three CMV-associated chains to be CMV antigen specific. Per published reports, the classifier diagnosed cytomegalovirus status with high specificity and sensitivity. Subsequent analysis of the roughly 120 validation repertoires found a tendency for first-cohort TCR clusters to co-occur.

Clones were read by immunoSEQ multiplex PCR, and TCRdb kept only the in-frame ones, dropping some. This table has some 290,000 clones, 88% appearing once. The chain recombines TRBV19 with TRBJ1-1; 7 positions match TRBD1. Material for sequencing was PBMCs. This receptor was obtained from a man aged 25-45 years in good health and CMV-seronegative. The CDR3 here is CASSLYRDSEAFF. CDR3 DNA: TGTGCCAGTAGTCTCTACCGGGACAGTGAAGCTTTCTTT.